This T cell receptor (beta chain) was obtained from a study of T cell changes during pregnancy in multiple sclerosis. Profiled with immunoSEQ multiplex PCR; TCRdb holds only in-frame clones, not every one. The data show 100,000 or so clones, with 90% to 95% seen just once and 0.95% to 1.5% held by the top ten. The origin of this receptor is a female donor with multiple sclerosis, enrolled in a pregnancy study. The input for sequencing was peripheral blood, taken in the second trimester of pregnancy.

CDR3 loop: CASASHRDGEQYF. The DNA of the CDR3 is TGTGCCAGCGCCAGCCACAGGGACGGCGAGCAGTACTTC. This chain links TRBV6-1 with TRBJ2-7; perhaps TRBD1 as D (6 bases). CDR3 length: 13 residues. V lost 8 bases, J lost 6 bases, and 17 bases lay in between. The V gene's germline CDR1 is MNHNS and CDR2 SASEGT.